This T cell receptor beta chain was captured in a study of T-cell reconstitution after alpha-beta-depleted transplantation in children. The library targeted TCRbeta and was prepared with unique molecular identifiers. TCRdb itself ran the PCR reads through MiXCR, one entry per CDR3 protein. The sample includes hundreds of thousands of distinct CDR3 sequences, over 9.5% seen only once; the top ten take approximately 4.1%. Many counts were recorded for this clonotype. The sequence was obtained from a human donor who donated a stem cell graft to a child with acute myeloid leukemia. The material sequenced was PBMCs from the stem cell graft donor, taken from the stem cell graft.

The CDR3 loop is CASSLSSYGEQFF. The CDR3 region has the DNA TGCGCCAGCAGCTTGTCGTCGTACGGTGAGCAGTTCTTC. This sequence joins TRBV5-1 and TRBJ2-1; D gene ambiguous. Germline CDR1 reads SGHRS; CDR2 reads YFSETQ. The germline V and J ends were trimmed by 1 base and 9 bases, with 11 bases remaining between them. The CDR3 has 13 amino acids.